These T cell receptor beta chains were read from a single sample in a study of shared clonotypes between healthy human individuals. TCRdb's table, derived via immunoSEQ multiplex PCR, lists solely in-frame clones and lacks some. The sample holds 2 million to 2.5 million clones, approximately 96% seen once. Source material: naive CD4+ T cells sorted from blood. Receptor source: a man between 18 and 29 years old in good health. Each CDR3 is given with its conserved first and last residue. The D gene is left open where the match is weak. Not all rows give a size; the values are once, few, many and, for expanded clones, a class.

v_gene: TRBV7-9; d_gene: NA; j_gene: TRBJ1-4; abundance: NA; CDR3nt: TGTGCCAGCAGCAGACACCGACAAGATGAAAAACTGTTTTTT; CDR3aa: CASSRHRQDEKLFF
v_gene: TRBV30; d_gene: NA; j_gene: TRBJ2-7; abundance: NA; CDR3nt: TGTGCCTGGAGTGTATGGGCTAGCTTGGGGGGTTCCGAGCAGTACTTC; CDR3aa: CAWSVWASLGGSEQYF
v_gene: TRBV9; d_gene: NA; j_gene: TRBJ1-6; abundance: NA; CDR3nt: TGTGCCAGCAGCGCCAGGGATAATTCACCCCTCCACTTT; CDR3aa: CASSARDNSPLHF
v_gene: TRBV11-2; d_gene: TRBD2; j_gene: TRBJ2-7; abundance: NA; CDR3nt: TGTGCCAGCAGCTTTAGCGGGGGGAAAGGCTCCTACGAGCAGTACTTC; CDR3aa: CASSFSGGKGSYEQYF
v_gene: TRBV6-6; d_gene: NA; j_gene: TRBJ2-7; abundance: NA; CDR3nt: TGTGCCAGCAGTAACGGCTACGAGCAGTACTTC; CDR3aa: CASSNGYEQYF
v_gene: TRBV6-6; d_gene: TRBD1; j_gene: TRBJ2-1; abundance: once; CDR3nt: TGTGCCAGCAGGAGGGACAGGGAATCCTACAATGAGCAGTTCTTC; CDR3aa: CASRRDRESYNEQFF
v_gene: TRBV10-3; d_gene: TRBD2; j_gene: TRBJ2-5; abundance: NA; CDR3nt: TGTGCCATCAGTGAGGGACTAGCGGGAGGAGAGACCCAGTACTTC; CDR3aa: CAISEGLAGGETQYF
v_gene: TRBV10-3; d_gene: TRBD1; j_gene: TRBJ1-2; abundance: NA; CDR3nt: TGTGCCAGTCGACAGGGGCTCTACGATGGCTACACCTTC; CDR3aa: CASRQGLYDGYTF
v_gene: TRBV19; d_gene: NA; j_gene: TRBJ1-5; abundance: NA; CDR3nt: TGTGCCAGTAAAAGGGGTGCAGCGATTAGCAATCAGCCCCAGCATTTT; CDR3aa: CASKRGAAISNQPQHF
v_gene: TRBV5-1; d_gene: TRBD2; j_gene: TRBJ2-1; abundance: NA; CDR3nt: TGCGCCAGCAGCAAGCGGGGCCCCGGGACCCAACCAGGGGAGCAGTTCTTC; CDR3aa: CASSKRGPGTQPGEQFF
v_gene: TRBV10-2; d_gene: NA; j_gene: TRBJ2-7; abundance: NA; CDR3nt: TGCGCCAGCAGGCGGGGTAGCTCCTACGAGCAGTACTTC; CDR3aa: CASRRGSSYEQYF
v_gene: TRBV7-2; d_gene: NA; j_gene: TRBJ2-7; abundance: NA; CDR3nt: TGTGCCAGCAGCTTATTGTACGACAGCAACGAGCAGTACTTC; CDR3aa: CASSLLYDSNEQYF
v_gene: TRBV7-9; d_gene: TRBD2; j_gene: TRBJ2-1; abundance: NA; CDR3nt: TGTGCCAGCAGCTTAGCGATAGGACTAGCGGGACCTTTCTTC; CDR3aa: CASSLAIGLAGPFF
v_gene: TRBV18; d_gene: TRBD1; j_gene: TRBJ2-7; abundance: NA; CDR3nt: TGTGCCAGCTCTGAGGGACAGTCCTCATACTACGAGCAGTACTTC; CDR3aa: CASSEGQSSYYEQYF
v_gene: TRBV7-2; d_gene: NA; j_gene: TRBJ1-3; abundance: NA; CDR3nt: TGTGCCAGCAGCTTAGACAGAACTGGAAACACCATATATTTT; CDR3aa: CASSLDRTGNTIYF
v_gene: TRBV2; d_gene: TRBD2; j_gene: TRBJ2-3; abundance: NA; CDR3nt: TGTGCCAGCAGTGAAATGGCTAGCGGTTCTACGCAGTATTTT; CDR3aa: CASSEMASGSTQYF
v_gene: TRBV4-1; d_gene: NA; j_gene: TRBJ2-7; abundance: NA; CDR3nt: TGCGCCAGCAGCCCCGCGACAGGAGGGTACGATGACGAGCAGTACTTC; CDR3aa: CASSPATGGYDDEQYF
v_gene: TRBV9; d_gene: TRBD2; j_gene: TRBJ2-1; abundance: NA; CDR3nt: TGTGCCAGCAGCGTAGAAGCGGGAGAATCATATGAGCAGTTCTTC; CDR3aa: CASSVEAGESYEQFF
v_gene: TRBV28; d_gene: NA; j_gene: TRBJ1-2; abundance: once; CDR3nt: TGTGCCAGCATCTCGGGACTGACCTCAAGTTACACCTTC; CDR3aa: CASISGLTSSYTF
v_gene: TRBV7-2; d_gene: NA; j_gene: TRBJ1-6; abundance: NA; CDR3nt: TGTGCCAGCAGTTCGGACTGGGGGAGAATGAATTCACCCCTCCACTTT; CDR3aa: CASSSDWGRMNSPLHF
v_gene: TRBV29-1; d_gene: NA; j_gene: TRBJ1-2; abundance: NA; CDR3nt: TGCAGCGTCCCTAGGGGGGGGACGTCTGATGGCTACACCTTC; CDR3aa: CSVPRGGTSDGYTF
v_gene: TRBV14; d_gene: NA; j_gene: TRBJ1-5; abundance: NA; CDR3nt: TGTGCCAGCAGCCAAGACGGCCGCAGAGGCAATCAGCCCCAGCATTTT; CDR3aa: CASSQDGRRGNQPQHF
v_gene: TRBV7-9; d_gene: NA; j_gene: TRBJ2-7; abundance: NA; CDR3nt: TGTGCCAGCAGCTTACACAGCTCCTACGAGCAGTACTTC; CDR3aa: CASSLHSSYEQYF
v_gene: TRBV5-1; d_gene: TRBD1; j_gene: TRBJ1-4; abundance: NA; CDR3nt: TGCGCCAGCAGCCCGCAAACAGGGGGCCTTGAAAAACTGTTTTTT; CDR3aa: CASSPQTGGLEKLFF
v_gene: TRBV5-6; d_gene: NA; j_gene: TRBJ2-7; abundance: NA; CDR3nt: TGTGCCAGCAGTCTCGTCGGTTACGAGCAGTACTTC; CDR3aa: CASSLVGYEQYF
v_gene: TRBV10-3; d_gene: NA; j_gene: TRBJ2-1; abundance: NA; CDR3nt: TGTGCCATCAGTGAGTCAAAAACGCTAGCGAAGGGGCACAATGAGCAGTTCTTC; CDR3aa: CAISESKTLAKGHNEQFF
v_gene: TRBV19; d_gene: NA; j_gene: TRBJ2-1; abundance: NA; CDR3nt: TGTGCCAGTAGTATAGAGAATCGGCGGGGCTCCTACAATGAGCAGTTCTTC; CDR3aa: CASSIENRRGSYNEQFF
v_gene: TRBV5-1; d_gene: NA; j_gene: TRBJ2-1; abundance: NA; CDR3nt: TGCGCCAGCACCATCGGGGCGCAGAGAAATGAGCAGTTCTTC; CDR3aa: CASTIGAQRNEQFF
v_gene: TRBV6-6; d_gene: NA; j_gene: TRBJ1-1; abundance: few; CDR3nt: TGTGCCAGCAGTCCCGTACAAGGCACTGAAGCTTTCTTT; CDR3aa: CASSPVQGTEAFF
v_gene: TRBV7-9; d_gene: TRBD2; j_gene: TRBJ2-3; abundance: once; CDR3nt: TGTGCCAGCAGCTCGGGACTAGCGACAGATACGCAGTATTTT; CDR3aa: CASSSGLATDTQYF
v_gene: TRBV2; d_gene: TRBD1; j_gene: TRBJ1-1; abundance: once; CDR3nt: TGTGCCAGCCGACAGGGGGTCGGAACTTTCTTT; CDR3aa: CASRQGVGTFF
v_gene: TRBV6-1; d_gene: NA; j_gene: TRBJ1-4; abundance: NA; CDR3nt: TGTGCCAGCAGTGGGGGAGTCGGTGGTGAAAAACTGTTTTTT; CDR3aa: CASSGGVGGEKLFF
v_gene: TRBV27; d_gene: NA; j_gene: TRBJ2-7; abundance: NA; CDR3nt: TGTGCCAGCAGTTTTTGGCCAGCTCACTCCTACGAGCAGTACTTC; CDR3aa: CASSFWPAHSYEQYF
v_gene: TRBV10-3; d_gene: TRBD1; j_gene: TRBJ1-3; abundance: NA; CDR3nt: TGTGCCATCAGCAAACAGGGGGCCGGTGGAAACACCATATATTTT; CDR3aa: CAISKQGAGGNTIYF
v_gene: TRBV29-1; d_gene: TRBD2; j_gene: TRBJ2-5; abundance: NA; CDR3nt: TGCTCAGCGGGAGGCAGTCAAGAGACCCAGTACTTC; CDR3aa: CSAGGSQETQYF
v_gene: TRBV5-1; d_gene: NA; j_gene: TRBJ1-3; abundance: NA; CDR3nt: TGCGCCAGCAGCTTGTACGGGGACTCTGGAAACACCATATATTTT; CDR3aa: CASSLYGDSGNTIYF
v_gene: TRBV30; d_gene: NA; j_gene: TRBJ2-1; abundance: NA; CDR3nt: TGTGCCTGGAGGGTGGGGGATGAGCAGTTCTTC; CDR3aa: CAWRVGDEQFF